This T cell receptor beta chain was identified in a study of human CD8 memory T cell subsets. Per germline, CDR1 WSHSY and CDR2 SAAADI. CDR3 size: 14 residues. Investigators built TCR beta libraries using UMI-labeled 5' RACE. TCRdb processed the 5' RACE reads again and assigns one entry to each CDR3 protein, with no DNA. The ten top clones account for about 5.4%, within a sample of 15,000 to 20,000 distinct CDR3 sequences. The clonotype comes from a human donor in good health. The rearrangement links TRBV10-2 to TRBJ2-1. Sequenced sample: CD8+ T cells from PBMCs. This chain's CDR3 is CASSSGRAYNEQFF.